Sequencing of this T cell receptor (beta chain) was carried out in a study of T cell responses to AZD1222 COVID-19 vaccine. Broader study findings: At baseline, seropositivity was found in only 5 to 7 AZD1222 recipients. It should be noted that donors were predominantly white British and more often female, and clonal diversity was possibly underestimated.

As concerns this clone: The antigen remains unidentified.

The CDR3 spans 14 residues. V was clipped by 0 bases and J by 7 bases, with 13 bases between them. Per the germline V gene, CDR1 is SGHRS and CDR2 is YFSETQ. TCRdb's table, derived via immunoSEQ multiplex PCR, lists solely in-frame clones and lacks some. The profile shows about 140,000 clones, around 90% of them singletons. Sequencing was performed on peripheral blood, taken 28 days after the second AZD1222 dose. V usage is TRBV5-1 and J usage is TRBJ2-5, with a tentative D call TRBD2 (6 bases). The source is an adult who received the AZD1222 COVID-19 vaccine. The CDR3 bases are TGCGCCAGCAGCTTGGCCGAGAAGGAGGGGACCCAGTACTTC. This codes for CASSLAEKEGTQYF. Complete variable domain (other parts from reference TRBV5-1 and TRBJ2-5): KAGVTQTPRYLIKTRGQQVTLSCSPISGHRSVSWYQQTPGQGLQFLFEYFSETQRNKGNFPGRFSGRQFSNSRSEMNVSTLELGDSALYLCASSLAEKEGTQYFGPGTRLLVL.